This entry concerns a single T cell receptor beta chain. The antigen is not known. This sample is part of a study of OX40 agonist ivuxolimab in advanced cancers. The length of the CDR3 is 13 residues. Germline CDR1 reads SGHRS; CDR2 reads YFSETQ. Trimming removed 2 bases at V and 3 bases at J, with 8 bases between. Libraries were prepared by immunoSEQ multiplex PCR; TCRdb keeps only in-frame clonotypes and omits some of them. The table includes 30,000 to 40,000 clones, approximately 90% detected once. Notes on the study in general: More expanded clones were seen, on average, in CD8+ T cells than in CD4+. No determination was made of the antigen specificity of the expanded peripheral T cells.

No patient had autoimmune disease or received systemic immunosuppression. The sample here was CD4+ or CD8+ T cells sorted from blood, taken in a trial of the OX40 agonist ivuxolimab. This clonotype originated in an adult with an advanced solid tumor such as melanoma, head and neck, liver or kidney cancer. The chain employs TRBV5-1 and TRBJ1-1; D call uncertain. DNA of the CDR3: TGCGCCAGCAGCTTCGGTTACGACACTGAAGCTTTCTTT. Protein sequence: CASSFGYDTEAFF. Full variable domain (remainder filled in from reference TRBV5-1 and TRBJ1-1): KAGVTQTPRYLIKTRGQQVTLSCSPISGHRSVSWYQQTPGQGLQFLFEYFSETQRNKGNFPGRFSGRQFSNSRSEMNVSTLELGDSALYLCASSFGYDTEAFFGQGTRLTVV.